This note documents a single T cell receptor beta chain sequence. The antigen is undetermined. Since no conserved phenylalanine or tryptophan closes the CDR3, a read error is the likely cause. The record originates from a study of blood T cells in healthy people across ages. Germline CDR1 and CDR2: SGHTA and FQGNSA. This CDR3 is 14 amino acids long. V was clipped by 4 bases and J by 0 bases, with 8 bases between them. Study results and caveats: Using unsorted PBMCs precluded a conclusive naive versus antigen-experienced comparison. TCR beta diversity, measured per million T cells, fell in a roughly linear way with age.

Then a second PCR, running roughly 7 to 12 cycles, was carried out with a sample-barcoded 5' primer and a J-beta primer mix. Each of the cDNA molecules was tagged by a template-switch adaptor with 12 random nucleotides. TCRdb used MiXCR to reprocess the 5' RACE reads, holding one entry per CDR3 protein. The sample has 600,000 to 1,000,000 distinct CDR3 sequences; 25% are singletons. This sample was also put to use in a study of T cells of mothers and their children.

The sample consisted of blood. This sequence was found in a boy aged 5 to 17 in good health. The J gene is TRBJ2-3, the V gene TRBV7-2; D is unclear. As DNA, the CDR3 is TGTGCCAGCAGCTCCGACATTAGCACAGATACGCAGTATCTT. Protein: CASSSDISTDTQYL.